The next 12 T cell receptor beta chains were all read from a single sample in a study of cytotoxic CD8 clonotypes in ibrutinib-treated CLL. Assay used: immunoSEQ multiplex PCR; TCRdb lists only in-frame clones, some missing. The sample holds 250,000 or so clones, under 75% seen once. The material was PBMCs, obtained after 24 months of ibrutinib treatment. Every receptor here comes from a human donor with chronic lymphocytic leukemia.

The V and J genes are TRBV6-5 and TRBJ2-5; perhaps TRBD1 as D (6 bases). Trimming stripped 2 bases from V and 5 bases from J, with 9 bases between. The CDR3 is made up of 13 amino acids. The germline V gene has CDR1 MNHEY and CDR2 SVGAGI. This CDR3 reads CASSYVGAETQYF. The CDR3 bases are TGTGCCAGCAGTTACGTGGGGGCCGAGACCCAGTACTTC.

This clone was detected once. The CDR3 sequence is CASSSSGNQETQYF. Written as DNA, the CDR3 is TGTGCCAGCAGTTCCTCCGGGAACCAAGAGACCCAGTACTTC. The chain joins TRBV27 to TRBJ2-5; D is perhaps TRBD2 (5 bases). The CDR3 is 14 residues long. CDR1 and CDR2 from the germline V gene are MNHEY and SMNVEV (reference sequence). V was cut by 4 bases and J by 0 bases, with 9 bases left in between.

The chain is built from TRBV4-3 and TRBJ2-3; perhaps D is TRBD1 or TRBD2 (5 bases each). This CDR3 spans 16 amino acids. V gave up 1 base and J gave up 1 base, with 12 bases separating them. Germline assignment: CDR1 LGHNA and CDR2 YSLEER. The CDR3 nucleotides are TGCGCCAGCAGCCAAGGGGGGATGGGGGGCACAGATACGCAGTATTTT. Translating it yields CASSQGGMGGTDTQYF.

The J gene is TRBJ2-7, the V gene TRBV11-3; D remains ambiguous. CDR1 SGHNT and CDR2 YENEEA come from the germline V gene. The CDR3 spans 12 residues. V was shortened by 6 bases and J by 6 bases, with 12 bases between the two germline ends. The CDR3 is CASSLTDGEQYF. The CDR3 nucleotides are TGTGCCAGCAGTTTAACGGACGGCGAGCAGTACTTC. The complete variable domain, with remaining parts taken from reference TRBV11-3 and TRBJ2-7, reads EAGVVQSPRYKIIEKKQPVAFWCNPISGHNTLYWYLQNLGQGPELLIRYENEEAVDDSQLPKDRFSAERLKGVDSTLKIQPAELGDSAVYLCASSLTDGEQYFGPGTRLTVT.

This clone was seen a few times. This chain joins TRBV11-2 and TRBJ2-5; 15 bases agree with TRBD2. V lost 5 bases to trimming and J lost 5 bases; unmatched junction nucleotides: 3. Germline CDR1 and CDR2: SGHAT and FQNNGV. The CDR3 length is 15 residues. In nucleotides, the CDR3 is TGTGCCAGCAGCCCCGGGACTAGCGGGAGGGAGACCCAGTACTTC. It is translated as CASSPGTSGRETQYF. Based on the CDR3 plus reference TRBV11-2 and TRBJ2-5, the full variable domain is EAGVAQSPRYKIIEKRQSVAFWCNPISGHATLYWYQQILGQGPKLLIQFQNNGVVDDSQLPKDRFSAERLKGVDSTLKIQPAKLEDSAVYLCASSPGTSGRETQYFGPGTRLLVL.

The V and J genes are TRBV29-1 and TRBJ2-3; D perhaps matches TRBD2 (6 bases). Germline CDR1 and CDR2: SQVTM and ANQGSEA. Trimming removed 6 bases at V and 0 bases at J, with 19 bases between. This CDR3 has 16 amino acids. The CDR3 DNA follows: TGCAGCGTCTTCCGGGACTGGGGGATTAGCACAGATACGCAGTATTTT. Translating it yields CSVFRDWGISTDTQYF.

The genes are TRBV7-2 and TRBJ2-7, with no clear D. Germline CDR1 reads SGHTA; CDR2 reads FQGNSA. The CDR3 contains 14 residues. The ends were cut back, 6 bases at V and 1 base at J, with 13 bases in the middle. The CDR3 loop is CASRKWSESYEQYF. In DNA form, the CDR3 reads TGTGCCAGCAGAAAATGGTCGGAGTCCTACGAGCAGTACTTC.

The rearrangement uses TRBV28 and TRBJ2-3; possibly TRBD2 for D (5 bases). Germline CDR1 is MDHEN and CDR2 is SYDVKM. Trimming took 3 bases from V and 4 from J, leaving 17 bases between them. CDR3 length: 16 residues. The CDR3 spells CASSLFGQRVSDTQYF. Here the CDR3 DNA reads TGTGCCAGCAGTTTGTTCGGCCAGAGGGTATCAGATACGCAGTATTTT. Together with reference TRBV28 and TRBJ2-3, the CDR3 gives the full variable domain: DVKVTQSSRYLVKRTGEKVFLECVQDMDHENMFWYRQDPGLGLRLIYFSYDVKMKEKGDIPEGYSVSREKKERFSLILESASTNQTSMYLCASSLFGQRVSDTQYFGPGTRLTVL.

The rearrangement joins TRBV30 to TRBJ1-3; D not resolved. The length of the CDR3 is 13 residues. Germline V gene data show CDR1 as GTSNPN and CDR2 as SVGIG (reference sequence). V shed 1 base and J shed 2 bases, with 6 bases lying between them. The chain's CDR3 is CAWSGFAGNTIYF. The CDR3 DNA reads as TGTGCCTGGAGTGGGTTCGCTGGAAACACCATATATTTT.

This clone was seen only once. The CDR3 reads CASSQGGGFTDTQYF. The CDR3 DNA reads TGTGCCAGCAGCCAAGGAGGCGGGTTCACAGATACGCAGTATTTT. V usage is TRBV4-2 and J usage is TRBJ2-3, with D maybe TRBD2 (5 bases). CDR3 length: 15 residues. Trimming cost V 1 base and J 2 bases, with 10 bases left between them. Germline CDR1 and CDR2: LGHNA and YNFKEQ.

Points on this clone: The junction and the germline gene differ at one end; a read error may be behind it. Distinct nucleotide sequences in the sample also encode this CDR3. This chain connects TRBV28 to TRBJ2-7; D remains ambiguous. This CDR3 is built from 14 residues. Germline CDR1 and CDR2: MDHEN and SYDVKM. CDR3 sequence (DNA): TGTGCCAGCAGTAGGCCTGAACTCCCCTACGAACAGTACTTC. This encodes CASSRPELPYEQYF.

The V call is TRBV19, the J call TRBJ2-1; a weak D match, TRBD1 (6 bases). The germline V and J ends were trimmed by 6 bases and 7 bases, with 22 bases remaining between them. This CDR3 is built from 16 residues. CDR1 is LNHDA, CDR2 SQIVND, per germline (reference sequence). The CDR3 DNA sequence: TGTGCCAGTAGCCTTTGGACAGCCACCAGCGAAAATGAGCAGTTCTTC. Amino acid sequence: CASSLWTATSENEQFF.